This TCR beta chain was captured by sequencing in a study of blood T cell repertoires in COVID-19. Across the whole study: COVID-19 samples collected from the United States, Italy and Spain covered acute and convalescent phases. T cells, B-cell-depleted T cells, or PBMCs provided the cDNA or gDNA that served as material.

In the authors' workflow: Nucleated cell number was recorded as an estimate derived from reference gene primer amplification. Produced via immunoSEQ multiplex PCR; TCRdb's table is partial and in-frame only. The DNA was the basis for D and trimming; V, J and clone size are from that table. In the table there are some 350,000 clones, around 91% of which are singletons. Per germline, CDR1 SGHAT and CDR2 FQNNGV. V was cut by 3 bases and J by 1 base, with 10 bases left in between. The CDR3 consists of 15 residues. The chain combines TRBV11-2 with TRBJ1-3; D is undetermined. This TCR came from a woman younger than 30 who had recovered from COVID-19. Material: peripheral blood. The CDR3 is CASSLSPYSGNTIYF. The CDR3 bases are TGTGCCAGCAGCTTGTCCCCCTATTCTGGAAACACCATATATTTT.